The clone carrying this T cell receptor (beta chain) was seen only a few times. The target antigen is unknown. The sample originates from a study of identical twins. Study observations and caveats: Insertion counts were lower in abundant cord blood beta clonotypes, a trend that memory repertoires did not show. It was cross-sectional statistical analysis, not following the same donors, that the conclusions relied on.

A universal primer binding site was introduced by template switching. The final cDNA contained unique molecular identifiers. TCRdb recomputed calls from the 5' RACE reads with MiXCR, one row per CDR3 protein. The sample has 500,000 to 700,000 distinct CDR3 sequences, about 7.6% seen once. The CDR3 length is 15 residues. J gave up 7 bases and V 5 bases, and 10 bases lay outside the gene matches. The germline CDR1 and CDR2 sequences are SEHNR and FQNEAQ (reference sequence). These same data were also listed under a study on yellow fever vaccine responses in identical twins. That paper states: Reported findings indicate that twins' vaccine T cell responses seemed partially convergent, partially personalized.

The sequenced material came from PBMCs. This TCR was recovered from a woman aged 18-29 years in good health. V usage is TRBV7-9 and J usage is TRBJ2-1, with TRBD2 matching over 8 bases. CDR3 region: CASSRSGSLINEQFF. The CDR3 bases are TGTGCCAGCAGCCGAAGCGGGAGCTTGATTAATGAGCAGTTCTTC.